These 29 T cell receptor beta chains were all obtained from the same sample, sequenced in a study of blood T cell repertoires in COVID-19. Sequencing was performed with immunoSEQ multiplex PCR; in TCRdb, only in-frame clones are kept and a portion is missing. The table records 75,000 to 95,000 clones, roughly 80% of them present only once. Input material: peripheral blood. These receptors all come from a man aged 60-69 years with acute or convalescent COVID-19.

The chain is built from TRBV19 and TRBJ2-2; 10 positions agree with TRBD1. The CDR3 covers 15 residues. The V and J ends lost 3 bases and 8 bases, in that order; junction bases with no gene match: 6. CDR1 LNHDA and CDR2 SQIVND come from the germline V gene (reference sequence). The CDR3 is CASSIRQGAFGELFF. The CDR3 region has the DNA TGTGCCAGTAGTATTCGACAGGGGGCGTTTGGGGAGCTGTTTTTT.

The rearrangement links TRBV2 to TRBJ1-6; D unclear. Germline-derived CDR1 and CDR2 are SNHLY and FYNNEI. V dropped 6 bases and J dropped 0 bases, with 15 bases sitting between them. The CDR3 runs to 17 residues. CDR3 sequence (DNA): TGTGCCAGCAGGAAGGAGGTTCTATCCTCCTATAATTCACCCCTCCACTTT. Translated: CASRKEVLSSYNSPLHF.

This chain uses TRBV9 with TRBJ1-2, with a tentative D call TRBD1 (6 bases). Germline CDR1 and CDR2: SGDLS and YYNGEE. The CDR3 loop spans 13 amino acids. V was clipped by 0 bases and J by 7 bases, with 10 bases between them. CDR3 DNA sequence: TGTGCCAGCAGCGTAGGTCAGGGGAGTGGCTACACCTTC. Translation: CASSVGQGSGYTF.

V and J are TRBV10-2 and TRBJ1-6, with no clear D. Trimming left V 5 bases short and J 5 bases short, with 10 bases between. The CDR3 covers 14 residues. The V gene's germline CDR1 is WSHSY and CDR2 SAAADI. CDR3 loop: CASSPDTNNSPLHF. CDR3 nucleotide sequence: TGCGCCAGCAGTCCTGACACCAATAATTCACCCCTCCACTTT.

The rearrangement joins TRBV25-1 to TRBJ1-1; tentatively, D is TRBD1 (6 bases). CDR3 length: 15 amino acids. Looked up from germline, CDR1 is MGHDK and CDR2 is SYGVNS. V was clipped by 3 bases and J by 6 bases, with 17 bases between them. For the CDR3, the DNA is TGTGCCAGCAGTGATTCCTCTCGCGGGGGCCCTGAAGCTTTCTTT. As protein: CASSDSSRGGPEAFF.

This chain joins TRBV12-3 or TRBV12-4 and TRBJ1-3, with D perhaps TRBD1 (6 bases). There are 13 residues in the CDR3. With 5 bases removed from V and 1 base from J, the gap between germline ends came to 6 bases. CDR3 amino acids: CASSQGSGNTIYF. As DNA, the CDR3 is TGTGCCAGCAGTCAGGGGTCTGGAAACACCATATATTTT.

The chain uses TRBV6-5 and TRBJ1-1; unclear D gene. The CDR3 is made up of 15 amino acids. V was shortened by 0 bases and J by 0 bases, with 8 bases between the two germline ends. Germline V gene lookup returns CDR1 MNHEY and CDR2 SVGAGI. The CDR3 loop is CASSYSIQMNTEAFF. The CDR3, as DNA: TGTGCCAGCAGTTACTCGATACAGATGAACACTGAAGCTTTCTTT.

This clone was observed once. The chain links TRBV6-1 to TRBJ1-2, with D hard to call. Germline CDR1 and CDR2: MNHNS and SASEGT. Trimming took off 2 bases at V and 7 bases at J, with 8 bases between the two ends. The CDR3 consists of 12 residues. CDR3 bases: TGTGCCAGCAGTGAATCCGTATTTGGCTACACCTTC. The encoded protein is CASSESVFGYTF.

CDR3 in DNA: TGTGCCAGCTCATATGACAAGGACACTGAAGCTTTCTTT. Its translation: CASSYDKDTEAFF. The chain links TRBV18 to TRBJ1-1; D gene uncertain. CDR3 length: 13 residues. V lost 5 bases, J lost 3 bases, and 10 bases lay in between. Germline V gene data show CDR1 as KGHSH and CDR2 as LQKENI.

This chain uses TRBV9 with TRBJ2-5; D is possibly TRBD2 (6 bases). Deletions cut 4 bases from V and 4 bases from J, with 14 bases between. Looked up from germline, CDR1 is SGDLS and CDR2 is YYNGEE. CDR3 length: 14 residues. The CDR3 DNA sequence: TGTGCCAGCAGCCCCCCGAGGGGAGGAGAGACCCAGTACTTC. Translating gives CASSPPRGGETQYF.

V and J are TRBV5-1 and TRBJ1-2; 9 nucleotides match TRBD1. Trimming at V came to 3 bases and at J to 2 bases, leaving 5 bases not matched to a gene. Germline loops: CDR1 SGHRS, CDR2 YFSETQ. The CDR3 runs 15 residues. The CDR3 loop is CASSSGTGLNYGYTF. The CDR3 nucleotides read TGCGCCAGCAGCTCCGGGACAGGGCTCAACTATGGCTACACCTTC.

This chain links TRBV7-8 with TRBJ1-2; 12 bases line up with TRBD1. The CDR3 totals 14 residues. CDR1 SGHVS and CDR2 FQNEAQ come from the germline V gene. V lost 5 bases and J lost 6; bases outside the gene matches: 4. In DNA, the CDR3 is TGTGCCAGCAGCCCCGGGACAGGGGGCGATGGCTACACCTTC. It yields the protein CASSPGTGGDGYTF.

J is TRBJ2-1 and V is TRBV6-2 or TRBV6-3; TRBD2 aligns across 7 bases. V dropped 6 bases and J dropped 6; count of bases not matched to a gene: 8. The CDR3 contains 14 residues. The germline V gene has CDR1 MNHEY and CDR2 SVGEGT. The DNA for the CDR3 is TGTGCCAGCAGCCTCAGAGGACTAGGCAATGAGCAGTTCTTC. Translation gives CASSLRGLGNEQFF.

The V call is TRBV24-1, the J call TRBJ2-1; D gene ambiguous. V dropped 0 bases and J dropped 4 bases, with 6 bases sitting between them. This CDR3 contains 14 residues. Germline-derived CDR1 and CDR2 are KGHDR and SFDVKD. CDR3 in DNA: TGTGCCACCAGTGATTTGGAGGATTACAATGAGCAGTTCTTC. Protein sequence: CATSDLEDYNEQFF.

The chain links TRBV19 to TRBJ1-1, with 7 bases lining up with TRBD1. From germline, CDR1 is LNHDA and CDR2 SQIVND (reference sequence). V dropped 0 bases and J dropped 1; count of bases not matched to a gene: 5. CDR3 length: 16 amino acids. CDR3 in amino acids: CASSIDVRTGNTEAFF. The CDR3 DNA sequence: TGTGCCAGTAGTATAGATGTCCGGACAGGGAACACTGAAGCTTTCTTT.

The chain joins TRBV29-1 to TRBJ2-5; TRBD1 agrees at 9 bases. Germline assignment: CDR1 SQVTM and CDR2 ANQGSEA. V trimming: 4 bases; J trimming: 3 bases; junction bases outside the gene matches: 6. There are 14 residues in the CDR3. The CDR3 loop reads CSVVPGTGKETQYF. CDR3 DNA: TGCAGCGTTGTACCCGGGACAGGGAAAGAGACCCAGTACTTC.

J is TRBJ1-5 and V is TRBV18; TRBD1 matches at 10 bases. With 3 bases clipped from V and 6 bases from J, the junction kept 5 bases outside the gene matches. This CDR3 is built from 15 residues. CDR1 is KGHSH, CDR2 LQKENI, per germline. This CDR3 reads CASSPPTGGSQPQHF. In DNA form, the CDR3 reads TGTGCCAGCTCACCTCCGACAGGGGGCAGTCAGCCCCAGCATTTT.

The chain couples TRBV5-4 to TRBJ2-3; possible D gene TRBD2, 5 bases. Looked up from germline, CDR1 is SGHNT and CDR2 is YYREEE (reference sequence). Trimming pared 0 bases from V and 5 bases from J, leaving 16 bases between. The CDR3 has 16 residues. The CDR3 reads CASSLGGLLSQDTQYF. Written as DNA, the CDR3 is TGTGCCAGCAGCTTGGGAGGACTGCTCTCCCAAGATACGCAGTATTTT.

CDR3 protein: CASSTAGTVNTEAFF. The CDR3, as DNA: TGTGCCAGCAGTACCGCTGGGACAGTGAACACTGAAGCTTTCTTT. The J gene is TRBJ1-1, the V gene TRBV6-5, with 7 bases aligning to TRBD1. Trimming cost V 5 bases and J 0 bases; bases outside gene matches: 6. Germline CDR1 and CDR2: MNHEY and SVGAGI. The CDR3 is 15 amino acids.

The chain uses TRBV15 and TRBJ1-3; TRBD1 agrees at 8 bases. The J segment lost 4 bases and the V segment lost 3 bases, leaving 2 bases of the junction unmatched. The germline CDR1 and CDR2 sequences are LNHNV and YYDKDF (reference sequence). The CDR3 runs 14 residues. In DNA, the CDR3 is TGTGCCACCAGCAGCAGGGGGCTGGGAAACACCATATATTTT. Translation: CATSSRGLGNTIYF.

This clone was seen a single time. V gene TRBV19 combines with J gene TRBJ1-2; TRBD1 might be the D (5 bases). Germline CDR1 LNHDA, CDR2 SQIVND (reference sequence). Trimming stripped 1 base from V and 4 bases from J, with 7 bases between. The CDR3 is made up of 13 amino acids. The CDR3 region has the DNA TGTGCCAGTAGTATAGGCAGGGTCTATGGCTACACCTTC. This sequence encodes CASSIGRVYGYTF.

This rearrangement joins TRBV5-1 to TRBJ2-5, with 10 bases lining up with TRBD1. J lost 4 bases, V lost 4 bases, and 7 bases had no gene match. This CDR3 has 15 amino acids. Germline CDR1 SGHRS, CDR2 YFSETQ. The CDR3 coding sequence is TGCGCCAGCAGCACTGACAGGGGGCTTGGAGAGACCCAGTACTTC. It yields the protein CASSTDRGLGETQYF. Together with reference TRBV5-1 and TRBJ2-5, the CDR3 gives the full variable domain: KAGVTQTPRYLIKTRGQQVTLSCSPISGHRSVSWYQQTPGQGLQFLFEYFSETQRNKGNFPGRFSGRQFSNSRSEMNVSTLELGDSALYLCASSTDRGLGETQYFGPGTRLLVL.

The genes are TRBV4-1 and TRBJ1-1, with TRBD1 identical over 11 bases. V lost 1 base and J lost 3; bases outside the gene matches: 1. From germline, CDR1 is MGHRA and CDR2 YSYEKL. The CDR3 loop spans 15 amino acids. Here the CDR3 DNA reads TGCGCCAGCAGCCAAGGGACAGGGGGCCACACTGAAGCTTTCTTT. It encodes CASSQGTGGHTEAFF.

Details on this clone: Other nucleotide sequences from this sample produce the same CDR3. The CDR3 here is CAWRGGGNTIYF. The CDR3 coding sequence is TGTGCCTGGAGAGGCGGCGGAAACACCATATATTTT. V gene TRBV30 combines with J gene TRBJ1-3; D unresolved. Between the trimmed V and J ends, which lost 3 bases and 4 bases, there was a span of 7 bases. Germline CDR1 is GTSNPN and CDR2 is SVGIG (reference sequence). The CDR3 is 12 residues long. Combining the CDR3 with reference TRBV30 and TRBJ1-3 gives the whole variable domain SQTIHQWPATLVQPVGSPLSLECTVEGTSNPNLYWYRQAAGRGLQLLFYSVGIGQISSEVPQNLSASRPQDRQFILSSKKLLLSDSGFYLCAWRGGGNTIYFGEGSWLTVV.

The rearrangement joins TRBV12-3 or TRBV12-4 to TRBJ2-7, with D tentatively TRBD1 (5 bases). V lost 4 bases to trimming and J lost 3 bases, with 10 bases between them. The CDR3 is 13 residues long. The CDR3 sequence: CASSWFGHYEQYF. For the CDR3, the DNA is TGTGCCAGCAGTTGGTTTGGACACTACGAGCAGTACTTC.

This clone was seen a single time. This sequence joins TRBV5-6 and TRBJ2-2, with D perhaps TRBD1 (6 bases). The V end was cut by 2 bases, the J end by 6 bases, with 20 bases between. The CDR3 loop spans 17 amino acids. The germline CDR1 and CDR2 sequences are SGHDT and YYEEEE. DNA of the CDR3: TGTGCCAGCAGCTTCGACGGGACACTCCTAGGGGCCGGGGAGCTGTTTTTT. Translated, it gives CASSFDGTLLGAGELFF.

The genes are TRBV29-1 and TRBJ2-2; 10 bases are shared with TRBD1. Germline V gene data show CDR1 as SQVTM and CDR2 as ANQGSEA. This CDR3 is built from 14 residues. The J segment lost 1 base and the V segment lost 6 bases, leaving 2 bases of the junction unmatched. CDR3 nucleotide sequence: TGCAGCGTCGGGGACAGGGGGAACACCGGGGAGCTGTTTTTT. This encodes CSVGDRGNTGELFF.

This clone was observed a handful of times. The chain recombines TRBV7-2 with TRBJ1-3; TRBD1 aligns across 7 bases. Unmatched junction bases numbered 6, after V lost 1 base and J lost 3 bases. Germline V CDR1 and CDR2: SGHTA, FQGNSA. The CDR3 extends over 16 amino acids. The CDR3 is CASSLVGGGGGNTIYF. CDR3 nucleotides: TGTGCCAGCAGCTTAGTAGGGGGCGGAGGTGGAAACACCATATATTTT. Full variable domain (missing parts from reference TRBV7-2 and TRBJ1-3): GAGVSQSPSNKVTEKGKDVELRCDPISGHTALYWYRQSLGQGLEFLIYFQGNSAPDKSGLPSDRFSAERTGGSVSTLTIQRTQQEDSAVYLCASSLVGGGGGNTIYFGEGSWLTVV.

The rearrangement joins TRBV14 to TRBJ1-1, with 7 nucleotides matching TRBD1. The CDR3 runs to 15 residues. V dropped 0 bases and J dropped 11; count of bases not matched to a gene: 12. CDR1 SGHDN and CDR2 FVKESK come from the germline V gene. CDR3 sequence reads: CASSQDRSRGHGAFF. For the CDR3, the DNA is TGTGCCAGCAGCCAAGATCGAAGTAGGGGGCATGGGGCTTTCTTT.